The present T cell receptor beta chain was sequenced within a study of CD8+CD57+ T cells in acquired aplastic anemia (dated by TCRdb to between 2018 and 2020). Looking at the study overall: Extracted DNA from sorted CD4+ and CD8+ cells averaged around 3.5 ug, ranging from roughly 0.17 to 30 ug. Study-wide findings and limitations: CD8+ Simpson's diversity did not differ significantly between patients and healthy controls (P=0.060). Around 31 CD8+ CDR3 sequences were shared between patients and controls but appeared highly expressed in patients and within their immunodominant clones.

Profiling of TCR beta VDJ combinations and CDR3 sequences used genomic DNA as the template. An Illumina HiSeq 2000 was the platform used for TCR repertoire sequencing. In the authors' own workflow: TRBV/TRBJ rearrangement plots, CDR3 size and DJ length profiles, and Simpson's diversity index were used to evaluate the repertoires. The immunodominant clone was defined as the most abundant DNA sequence in deep sequencing data. CDR3 amino acid sequences were screened for sharing across subjects and compared with published repertoires and the VDJdb database. The raw public reads went through TCRdb reprocessing: fastp at Q25, MiXCR clone calling, in-frame beta chains kept. One record per CDR3 amino acid sequence lists the most common genes and DNA. TCRdb's processing, not the study's, gives the V and J calls here. The sample table records roughly 180,000 distinct CDR3 sequences; under 70% of these occur just once. Jointly, the top ten make up around 45% of the sample.

On this clonotype itself: Its cognate antigen has yet to be identified. Base qualities are missing; no much larger clone stands one base away.

The study deep-sequenced TCR repertoires of sorted CD4+ and CD8+ blood T cells from severe aplastic anemia patients and healthy subjects. Ficoll-Paque density gradient centrifugation was used to isolate peripheral blood mononuclear cells. CD4+ and CD8+ T cells were sorted by FACS or magnetic beads before DNA extraction. This receptor was identified in a human donor with severe aplastic anemia or a healthy control (not recorded which). Sequencing input: sorted CD4+, CD8+, or CD8+CD57+ T cells (not recorded which) from PBMCs.

The DNA reads TGTGCCAGCAGAAGTAGGGTGGACGAAAAACTGTTTTTT. Protein translation: CASRSRVDEKLFF. The rearrangement combines TRBV6-6 with TRBJ1-4, with the D gene not confidently named. According to the germline V gene (reference sequence), CDR1 reads MNHNY and CDR2 reads SVGAGI. V is shortened by 6 bases, J by 8 bases, and the region joining them spans 13 bases. The CDR3 contains 13 residues, cysteine and phenylalanine counted. Only CDR3 DNA is held: 39 bases, read in frame from base 1.